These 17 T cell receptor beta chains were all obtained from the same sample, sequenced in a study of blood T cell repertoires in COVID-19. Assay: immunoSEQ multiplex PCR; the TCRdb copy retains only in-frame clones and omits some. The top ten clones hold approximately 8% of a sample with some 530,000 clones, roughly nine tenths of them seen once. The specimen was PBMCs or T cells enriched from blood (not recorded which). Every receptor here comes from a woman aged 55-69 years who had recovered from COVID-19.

This CDR3 reads CASSAPDRTSYGYTF. In DNA form, the CDR3 reads TGTGCCAGCAGCGCCCCGGACAGGACATCCTATGGCTACACCTTC. The gene calls are TRBV5-4 and TRBJ1-2, with 7 bases aligning to TRBD1. With V trimmed by 4 bases and J by 4 bases, 10 bases remained unmatched. Per germline, CDR1 SGHNT and CDR2 YYREEE (reference sequence). This CDR3 contains 15 residues.

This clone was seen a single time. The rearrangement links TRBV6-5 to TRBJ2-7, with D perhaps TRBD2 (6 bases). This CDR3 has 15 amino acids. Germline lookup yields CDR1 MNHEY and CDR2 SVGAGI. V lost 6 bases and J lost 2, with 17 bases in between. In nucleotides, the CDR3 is TGTGCCAGCAGAAACGAAGGCGGGGTAACCTACGAGCAGTACTTC. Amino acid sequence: CASRNEGGVTYEQYF.

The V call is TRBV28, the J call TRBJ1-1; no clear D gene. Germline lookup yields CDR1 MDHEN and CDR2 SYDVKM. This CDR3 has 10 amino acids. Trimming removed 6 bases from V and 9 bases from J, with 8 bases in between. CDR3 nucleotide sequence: TGTGCCAGCAGGAGTCGCCAAGCTTTCTTT. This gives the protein CASRSRQAFF.

CDR3 region: CASSSLSGGELFF. The DNA of the CDR3 is TGTGCCAGCAGCAGTCTGTCCGGCGGGGAGCTGTTTTTT. The chain carries TRBV3-1 (or the pseudogene TRBV3-2) and TRBJ2-2; D gene unclear. The CDR3 sequence is 13 residues long. Per the germline V gene, CDR1 is LGHDT and CDR2 is YNNKEL (reference sequence). The V and J ends lost 5 bases and 7 bases respectively, with 11 bases between them.

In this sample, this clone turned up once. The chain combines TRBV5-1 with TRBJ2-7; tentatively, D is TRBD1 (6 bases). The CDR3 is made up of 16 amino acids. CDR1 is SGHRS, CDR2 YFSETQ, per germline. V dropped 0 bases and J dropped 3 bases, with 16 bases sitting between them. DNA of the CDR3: TGCGCCAGCAGCTTGGGGGGTATGGAACAGGGCTACGAGCAGTACGTC. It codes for CASSLGGMEQGYEQYV.

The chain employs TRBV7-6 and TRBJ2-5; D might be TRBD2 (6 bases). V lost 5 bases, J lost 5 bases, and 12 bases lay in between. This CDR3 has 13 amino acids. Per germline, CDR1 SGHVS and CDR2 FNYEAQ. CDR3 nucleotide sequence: TGTGCCAGCAGCAATCCAAGCGGGGAGACCCAGTACTTC. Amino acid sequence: CASSNPSGETQYF.

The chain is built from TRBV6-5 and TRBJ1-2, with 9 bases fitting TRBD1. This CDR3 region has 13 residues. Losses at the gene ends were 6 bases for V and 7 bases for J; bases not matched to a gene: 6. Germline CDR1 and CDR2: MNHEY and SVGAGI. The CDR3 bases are TGTGCCAGCAGAGGGACAGGGCGGGCTGGCTACACCTTC. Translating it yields CASRGTGRAGYTF.

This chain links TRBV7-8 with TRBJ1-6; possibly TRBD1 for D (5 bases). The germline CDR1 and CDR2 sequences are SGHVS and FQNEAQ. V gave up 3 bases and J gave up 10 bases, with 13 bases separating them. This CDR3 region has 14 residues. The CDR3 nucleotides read TGTGCCAGCAGCTTCGGGGGAGTAGGGTCACCCCTCCACTTT. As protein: CASSFGGVGSPLHF. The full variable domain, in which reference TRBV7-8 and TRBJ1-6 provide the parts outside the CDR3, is GAGVSQSPRYKVAKRGQDVALRCDPISGHVSLFWYQQALGQGPEFLTYFQNEAQLDKSGLPSDRFFAERPEGSVSTLKIQRTQQEDSAVYLCASSFGGVGSPLHFGNGTRLTVT.

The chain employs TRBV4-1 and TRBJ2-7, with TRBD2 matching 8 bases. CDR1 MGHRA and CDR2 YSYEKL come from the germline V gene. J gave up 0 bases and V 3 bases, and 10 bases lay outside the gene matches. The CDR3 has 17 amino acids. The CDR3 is CASSHLNPGTSSYEQYF. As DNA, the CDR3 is TGCGCCAGCAGCCACCTCAACCCCGGGACTAGCTCCTACGAGCAGTACTTC.

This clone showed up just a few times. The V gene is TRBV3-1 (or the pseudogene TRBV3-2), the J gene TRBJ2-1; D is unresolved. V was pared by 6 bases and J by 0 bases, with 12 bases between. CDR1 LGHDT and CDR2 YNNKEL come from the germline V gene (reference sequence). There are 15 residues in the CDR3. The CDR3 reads CASSPISSSYNEQFF. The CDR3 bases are TGTGCCAGCAGTCCGATTTCTAGCTCCTACAATGAGCAGTTCTTC.

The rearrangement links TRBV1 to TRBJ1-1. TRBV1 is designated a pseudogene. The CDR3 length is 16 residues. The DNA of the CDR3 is TGCACCAGCAGCCAAGATAGAGTATCGATTAACACTGAAGCTTTCTTT. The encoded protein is CTSSQDRVSINTEAFF.

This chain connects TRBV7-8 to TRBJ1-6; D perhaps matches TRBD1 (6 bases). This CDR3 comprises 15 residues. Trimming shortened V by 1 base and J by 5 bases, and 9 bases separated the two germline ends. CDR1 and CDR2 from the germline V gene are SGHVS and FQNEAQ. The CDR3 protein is CASSLGRGHNSPLHF. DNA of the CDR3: TGTGCCAGCAGCTTAGGCAGGGGCCATAATTCACCCCTCCACTTT.

The CDR3 coding sequence is TGCGCCAGCAGCCAAGTGCTGAGTGACAGCTACAATGAGCAGTTCTTC. As protein: CASSQVLSDSYNEQFF. V usage is TRBV4-1 and J usage is TRBJ2-1; perhaps TRBD1 as D (5 bases). V was cut by 1 base and J by 3 bases, with 13 bases left in between. The CDR3 length is 16 residues. Germline CDR1 and CDR2: MGHRA and YSYEKL.

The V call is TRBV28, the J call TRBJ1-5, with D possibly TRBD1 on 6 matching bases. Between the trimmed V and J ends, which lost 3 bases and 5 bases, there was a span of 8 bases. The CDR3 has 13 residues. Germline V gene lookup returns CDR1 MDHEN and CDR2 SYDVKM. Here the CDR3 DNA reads TGTGCCAGCAGTTTTAGGGGGTATCAGCCCCAGCATTTT. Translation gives CASSFRGYQPQHF.

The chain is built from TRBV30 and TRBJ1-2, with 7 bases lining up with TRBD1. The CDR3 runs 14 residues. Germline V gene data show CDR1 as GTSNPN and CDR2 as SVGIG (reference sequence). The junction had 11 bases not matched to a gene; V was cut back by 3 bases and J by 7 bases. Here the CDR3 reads CAWSRDRVGFGYTF. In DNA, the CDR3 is TGTGCCTGGAGCCGGGACAGAGTAGGCTTTGGCTACACCTTC.

The CDR3 coding sequence is TGTGCCATCAGTGAGTCTACAGGAATTAATGAAAAACTGTTTTTT. Translating gives CAISESTGINEKLFF. This chain uses TRBV10-3 with TRBJ1-4, with a possible D match to TRBD1 (5 bases). V lost 0 bases to trimming and J lost 4 bases, with 9 bases between them. Germline CDR1 ENHRY, CDR2 SYGVKD. The CDR3 is 15 residues long.

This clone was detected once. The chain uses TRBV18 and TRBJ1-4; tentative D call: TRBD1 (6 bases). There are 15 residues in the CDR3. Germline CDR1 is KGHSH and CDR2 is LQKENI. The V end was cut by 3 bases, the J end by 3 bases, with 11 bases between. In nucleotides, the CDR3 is TGTGCCAGCTCACCCCGTGGGGGCCCTAATGAAAAACTGTTTTTT. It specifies CASSPRGGPNEKLFF.